This T cell receptor (beta chain) was obtained from a study of beta chain features in type 1 diabetes. The wider study: Sorted cells, roughly 98,000,000 in number, were examined across all samples. Study results and limitations: For Type 1 diabetes patients, all four CD4+ subsets carried TCRB CDR3s that were moderately but significantly shorter. In type 1 diabetes patients, VDJ junctions had fewer insertions; deletions at these junctions were more frequent.

This CDR3 is 15 amino acids long. Per germline, CDR1 SGDLS and CDR2 YYNGEE. V shed 2 bases and J 1 base; nucleotides not matched to a gene: 3. Notes on this clone: Its antigen is unknown.

The authors reverse transcribed all of the isolated RNA, so sequencing captured expressed TCRB transcripts. Data came from immunoSEQ multiplex PCR; TCRdb stores just in-frame clones and leaves some out. The sample comprises about 150,000 clones, about 9.3% of which are singletons, and around 0.5% rests with the top ten. The chain is built from TRBV9 and TRBJ2-7, with 10 nucleotides matching TRBD2. The sample taken for sequencing was central memory CD4+ T cells from blood. This clonotype was sampled from a man aged 30-40 years with type 1 diabetes. In DNA, the CDR3 is TGTGCCAGCAGCGTGGGGACTAGCGAATCCTACGAGCAGTACTTC. Its translation is CASSVGTSESYEQYF.